One sample yielded the 24 T cell receptor beta chains listed below, sequenced in a study of T cell changes during pregnancy in multiple sclerosis. TCRdb's table, derived via immunoSEQ multiplex PCR, lists solely in-frame clones and lacks some. The repertoire holds roughly 50,000 clones, with about 91% as singletons. Sample: peripheral blood, taken after pregnancy. All receptors come from a female donor in good health, enrolled as a control in a pregnancy study.

The V gene is TRBV6-5, the J gene TRBJ1-6, with unresolved D. The CDR3 sequence is 15 residues long. Per the germline V gene, CDR1 is MNHEY and CDR2 is SVGAGI. Trimming stripped 4 bases from V and 9 bases from J, with 16 bases between. Written as DNA, the CDR3 is TGTGCCAGCAGTTTAGCACATCTGGTGGGTTCACCCCTCCACTTT. Amino acids: CASSLAHLVGSPLHF.

V usage is TRBV9 and J usage is TRBJ2-1, with 7 bases identical to TRBD2. There are 17 residues in the CDR3. With 0 bases clipped from V and 3 bases from J, the junction kept 9 bases outside the gene matches. The V gene's germline CDR1 is SGDLS and CDR2 YYNGEE. CDR3 loop: CASSVGKRSGDYNEQFF. CDR3 bases: TGTGCCAGCAGCGTAGGGAAGAGGAGCGGGGACTACAATGAGCAGTTCTTC. The whole variable domain, filled in from reference TRBV9 and TRBJ2-1, reads DSGVTQTPKHLITATGQRVTLRCSPRSGDLSVYWYQQSLDQGLQFLIQYYNGEERAKGNILERFSAQQFPDLHSELNLSSLELGDSALYFCASSVGKRSGDYNEQFFGPGTRLTVL.

This clone was recorded once. The rearrangement links TRBV19 to TRBJ1-4; D is perhaps TRBD1 (5 bases). Trimming cost V 9 bases and J 8 bases, with 10 bases left between them. Germline CDR1 and CDR2: LNHDA and SQIVND (reference sequence). CDR3 length equals 11 residues. The CDR3 loop is CASTGVEKLFF. The CDR3 nucleotides read TGTGCCAGCACAGGAGTAGAAAAACTGTTTTTT. The variable domain in full, completed from reference TRBV19 and TRBJ1-4, reads DGGITQSPKYLFRKEGQNVTLSCEQNLNHDAMYWYRQDPGQGLRLIYYSQIVNDFQKGDIAEGYSVSREKKESFPLTVTSAQKNPTAFYLCASTGVEKLFFGSGTQLSVL.

On this clone itself: At one end the junction does not follow the germline gene, possibly because of a read error. The rearrangement joins TRBV28 to TRBJ2-2; unclear D gene. CDR1 and CDR2 from the germline V gene are MDHEN and SYDVKM. This CDR3 contains 15 residues. CDR3: CASSFFSGNTGELFF. CDR3 coding DNA: TGTGCTAGCAGTTTTTTTTCCGGGAACACCGGGGAGCTGTTTTTT.

The chain couples TRBV27 to TRBJ2-7; TRBD2 matches 11 bases. Looked up from germline, CDR1 is MNHEY and CDR2 is SMNVEV (reference sequence). There are 15 residues in the CDR3. The trim removed 5 bases at V and 2 bases at J, leaving 5 bases unmatched. CDR3 in amino acids: CASSVRLAGPYEQYF. For the CDR3, the DNA is TGTGCCAGCAGTGTAAGACTAGCGGGGCCCTACGAGCAGTACTTC.

This sequence joins TRBV27 and TRBJ2-7; D is uncertain. There are 11 residues in the CDR3. Germline CDR1 and CDR2: MNHEY and SMNVEV (reference sequence). Between the trimmed V and J ends, which lost 4 bases and 3 bases, there was a span of 4 bases. The CDR3 sequence: CASSSRYEQYF. The CDR3, as DNA: TGTGCCAGCAGTTCCCGCTACGAGCAGTACTTC.

The chain recombines TRBV7-8 with TRBJ2-1; 14 nucleotides match TRBD2. The CDR3 runs to 17 residues. Trimming cost V 3 bases and J 8 bases; bases outside gene matches: 9. CDR1 is SGHVS, CDR2 FQNEAQ, per germline. CDR3 protein: CASSFRLAGGNSDEQFF. In DNA form, the CDR3 reads TGTGCCAGCAGCTTTCGACTAGCGGGAGGGAATTCGGATGAGCAGTTCTTC.

The J gene is TRBJ1-5, the V gene TRBV20-1; D is unresolved. CDR1 is DFQATT, CDR2 SNEGSKA, per germline (reference sequence). This CDR3 spans 11 amino acids. Trimming stripped 3 bases from V and 11 bases from J, with 11 bases between. The CDR3 protein is CSARYGGAQHF. DNA for the CDR3: TGCAGTGCTAGGTATGGCGGGGCCCAGCATTTT.

The rearrangement links TRBV11-2 to TRBJ2-1; D is undetermined. The CDR3 totals 10 residues. CDR1 is SGHAT, CDR2 FQNNGV, per germline. V was shortened by 3 bases and J by 13 bases, with 7 bases between the two germline ends. CDR3: CASSLTAQFF. The CDR3 bases are TGTGCCAGCAGCTTGACTGCTCAGTTCTTC.

The chain employs TRBV14 and TRBJ2-1; 10 bases match TRBD1. Germline CDR1 SGHDN, CDR2 FVKESK. The V and J ends lost 1 base and 6 bases, in that order; junction bases with no gene match: 6. This CDR3 comprises 16 residues. DNA for the CDR3: TGTGCCAGCAGCCAAGCCGGGACAGGGGCGGGCAATGAGCAGTTCTTC. Translating gives CASSQAGTGAGNEQFF. The full variable domain, rest sourced from reference TRBV14 and TRBJ2-1, is EAGVTQFPSHSVIEKGQTVTLRCDPISGHDNLYWYRRVMGKEIKFLLHFVKESKQDESGMPNNRFLAERTGGTYSTLKVQPAELEDSGVYFCASSQAGTGAGNEQFFGPGTRLTVL.

The gene calls are TRBV11-2 and TRBJ2-3; D is possibly TRBD1 (5 bases). The CDR3 is 14 amino acids. V was trimmed by 5 bases and J by 2 bases, leaving 11 bases between them. The germline V gene encodes CDR1 SGHAT and CDR2 FQNNGV. CDR3 bases: TGTGCCAGCAGCCCACAGGCCACCACAGATACGCAGTATTTT. Translating it yields CASSPQATTDTQYF.

The genes are TRBV5-4 and TRBJ1-6, with D perhaps TRBD1 (5 bases). The CDR3 sequence is 15 residues long. Germline V CDR1 and CDR2: SGHNT, YYREEE (reference sequence). The germline V and J ends were trimmed by 0 bases and 5 bases, with 9 bases remaining between them. CDR3 residues: CASSLVARDNSPLHF. In DNA form, the CDR3 reads TGTGCCAGCAGCTTGGTAGCCAGGGATAATTCACCCCTCCACTTT.

The chain uses TRBV5-1 and TRBJ1-2; TRBD1 might be the D (6 bases). Germline values: CDR1 SGHRS, CDR2 YFSETQ. V lost 2 bases and J 3 bases, leaving 8 bases between the germline ends. CDR3 length equals 13 residues. CDR3 sequence: CASSLKGDYGYTF. The CDR3 DNA follows: TGCGCCAGCAGCTTAAAGGGGGACTATGGCTACACCTTC.

This chain links TRBV5-8 with TRBJ2-7; 13 positions match TRBD2. CDR1 is SGHTS, CDR2 YDEGEE, per germline. The junction had 0 bases not matched to a gene; V was cut back by 0 bases and J by 6 bases. This CDR3 has 14 amino acids. The CDR3 loop reads CASSLGLAGGEQYF. In nucleotides, the CDR3 is TGTGCCAGCAGCTTGGGACTAGCGGGGGGCGAGCAGTACTTC.

The rearrangement joins TRBV5-1 to TRBJ1-6, with D perhaps matching TRBD1 (6 bases). Between the trimmed V and J ends, which lost 0 bases and 10 bases, there was a span of 17 bases. Per germline, CDR1 SGHRS and CDR2 YFSETQ. The CDR3 runs 16 residues. CDR3 sequence: CASSLESGGLSSPLHF. The CDR3 DNA reads TGCGCCAGCAGCTTGGAATCTGGGGGCCTCAGCTCACCCCTCCACTTT.

The chain links TRBV6-1 to TRBJ1-1; 9 bases agree with TRBD1. Germline trimming cut 10 bases from V and 5 bases from J; bases unmatched to any gene: 8. Looked up from germline, CDR1 is MNHNS and CDR2 is SASEGT. The CDR3 is 13 residues long. CDR3 in amino acids: CATKGQGMTEAFF. The CDR3 nucleotides read TGTGCCACCAAAGGACAGGGGATGACTGAAGCTTTCTTT.

The chain is built from TRBV7-2 and TRBJ2-1; TRBD2 aligns across 8 bases. The CDR3 is 13 amino acids. The junction had 12 bases not matched to a gene; V was cut back by 5 bases and J by 15 bases. Germline CDR1 SGHTA, CDR2 FQGNSA. The CDR3 loop is CASSPELTGRAFF. For the CDR3, the DNA is TGTGCCAGCAGCCCAGAATTGACCGGGAGGGCGTTCTTC.

The chain uses TRBV7-9 and TRBJ2-1; TRBD1 aligns across 12 bases. V lost 2 bases and J lost 9; bases outside the gene matches: 17. This CDR3 spans 19 amino acids. CDR1 and CDR2 from the germline V gene are SEHNR and FQNEAQ (reference sequence). CDR3 nucleotide sequence: TGTGCCAGCAGCTTATTATTGATCTTTGGGGACAGGGGGCTCATTGAGCAGTTCTTC. Amino acids: CASSLLLIFGDRGLIEQFF.

This clone has a single count. The chain carries TRBV5-5 and TRBJ1-1; 10 nucleotides align to TRBD1. This CDR3 region has 17 residues. With V trimmed by 3 bases and J by 0 bases, 8 bases remained unmatched. The germline gives CDR1 SGHKS, CDR2 YYEKEE (reference sequence). The CDR3 region is CASSSGQGVGVNTEAFF. The CDR3 DNA sequence: TGTGCCAGCAGCTCCGGACAGGGGGTAGGGGTGAACACTGAAGCTTTCTTT. The whole variable domain, filled in from reference TRBV5-5 and TRBJ1-1, reads DAGVTQSPTHLIKTRGQQVTLRCSPISGHKSVSWYQQVLGQGPQFIFQYYEKEERGRGNFPDRFSARQFPNYSSELNVNALLLGDSALYLCASSSGQGVGVNTEAFFGQGTRLTVV.

This clone has just one count. V gene TRBV19 combines with J gene TRBJ1-3; tentative D call: TRBD1 (5 bases). CDR3 length: 14 residues. V gave up 10 bases and J gave up 0 bases, with 13 bases separating them. CDR1 and CDR2 (germline): LNHDA, SQIVND (reference sequence). The CDR3 is CATKGLSSGNTIYF. The CDR3 bases are TGTGCCACCAAGGGACTGAGCTCTGGAAACACCATATATTTT. The whole variable domain, filled in from reference TRBV19 and TRBJ1-3, reads DGGITQSPKYLFRKEGQNVTLSCEQNLNHDAMYWYRQDPGQGLRLIYYSQIVNDFQKGDIAEGYSVSREKKESFPLTVTSAQKNPTAFYLCATKGLSSGNTIYFGEGSWLTVV.

The chain combines TRBV7-8 with TRBJ1-1; 8 bases line up with TRBD1. The V gene's germline CDR1 is SGHVS and CDR2 FQNEAQ. This CDR3 is 16 amino acids long. Trimming cost V 2 bases and J 3 bases; bases outside gene matches: 8. CDR3 loop: CASSLIRTGRDTEAFF. In DNA, the CDR3 is TGTGCCAGCAGCTTAATACGGACAGGGCGGGACACTGAAGCTTTCTTT.

This clone occurred once. The rearrangement uses TRBV7-9 and TRBJ1-2; D unclear. Between the trimmed V and J ends, which lost 5 bases and 4 bases, there was a span of 14 bases. Germline-derived CDR1 and CDR2 are SEHNR and FQNEAQ (reference sequence). The CDR3 covers 14 residues. The DNA of the CDR3 is TGTGCCAGCAGCACATCCCCCAGCGGCTATGGCTACACCTTC. Protein sequence: CASSTSPSGYGYTF.

V is TRBV5-1 and J is TRBJ1-3; a weak D match, TRBD1 (5 bases). Trimming took 4 bases from V and 0 from J, leaving 14 bases between them. CDR1 is SGHRS, CDR2 YFSETQ, per germline. The CDR3 has 16 amino acids. The CDR3, as DNA: TGCGCCAGCAGCACAGCGGCGGGGGGCTCTGGAAACACCATATATTTT. Translating gives CASSTAAGGSGNTIYF.

The genes are TRBV7-7 and TRBJ2-1; the match to TRBD1 covers 7 bases. V lost 5 bases to trimming and J lost 1 base; unmatched junction nucleotides: 2. CDR3 length: 14 residues. CDR1 and CDR2 from the germline V gene are SSHAT and FNYEAQ (reference sequence). In nucleotides, the CDR3 is TGTGCCAGCAGCGTGGACAGGTCCTACAATGAGCAGTTCTTC. Translation gives CASSVDRSYNEQFF.